The TCR beta chain described here comes from a study of breast tumors, draining lymph nodes, adjacent tissues. Trimming stripped 3 bases from V and 5 bases from J, with 14 bases between. CDR3 size: 16 residues. Germline V gene lookup returns CDR1 LNHDA and CDR2 SQIVND (reference sequence). This clonotype was counted ten times or more. Its antigen remains unknown. Findings and caveats of the study: Tumors had less TCR diversity than lymph nodes, more than nontumor tissue. Findings are consistent with lymph node origin and intratumoral expansion of most tumor T cells. The lymph node origin of tumor T cells was framed as consistent with a hypothesis, not demonstrated. Tumor and nontumor repertoires were significantly more similar in luminal-like than in basal-like breast cancer.

Each CDR3 protein is one row after TCRdb ran MiXCR on the multiplex PCR reads. The sample records about 25,000 distinct CDR3 sequences, roughly a quarter being singletons. The sequenced sample was breast tumor tissue. The V gene is TRBV19, the J gene TRBJ1-6; a weak D match, TRBD1 (5 bases). The receptor was derived from a female donor with breast cancer. Some clones in this sample may be carry-over from other donors' samples. As DNA, the CDR3 is TGTGCCAGTAGTATTCTGAGACAGATGAATAATTCACCCCTCCACTTT. Amino acid sequence: CASSILRQMNNSPLHF.